This TCR beta chain emerged from a study of T cells in localized non-small cell lung cancer. Study results and limitations: Elevated circulating T cell density in blood was associated with longer overall survival. In adjacent lung appeared a median about 57 of the top 100 tumor clones. The study sequenced only one region of the tumor. As a result, intratumor heterogeneity could not be excluded and remains possible. Compared with tumor, uninvolved adjacent lung displayed greater T cell clonality, ranking highest overall.

This CDR3 comprises 12 residues. From germline, CDR1 is LNHDA and CDR2 SQIVND (reference sequence). The V end lost 6 bases, the J end lost 5 bases, and 10 bases lay between the germline ends. Concerning this clone: Its antigen is unknown.

The repertoire was sequenced with immunoSEQ multiplex PCR; TCRdb's copy has only in-frame clones and lacks some. The table records about 25,000 clones, approximately 86% of them present only once. J is TRBJ2-5 and V is TRBV19, with D possibly being TRBD1 (5 bases). Sequences were derived from peripheral blood, sampled before any cancer treatment. This receptor was identified in a male donor aged 60 or older with stage II squamous cell lung carcinoma. The CDR3 DNA sequence: TGTGCCAGTAGACAGGCCGGGGAGACCCAGTACTTC. It specifies CASRQAGETQYF. The whole variable domain, remainder taken from reference TRBV19 and TRBJ2-5, is DGGITQSPKYLFRKEGQNVTLSCEQNLNHDAMYWYRQDPGQGLRLIYYSQIVNDFQKGDIAEGYSVSREKKESFPLTVTSAQKNPTAFYLCASRQAGETQYFGPGTRLLVL.